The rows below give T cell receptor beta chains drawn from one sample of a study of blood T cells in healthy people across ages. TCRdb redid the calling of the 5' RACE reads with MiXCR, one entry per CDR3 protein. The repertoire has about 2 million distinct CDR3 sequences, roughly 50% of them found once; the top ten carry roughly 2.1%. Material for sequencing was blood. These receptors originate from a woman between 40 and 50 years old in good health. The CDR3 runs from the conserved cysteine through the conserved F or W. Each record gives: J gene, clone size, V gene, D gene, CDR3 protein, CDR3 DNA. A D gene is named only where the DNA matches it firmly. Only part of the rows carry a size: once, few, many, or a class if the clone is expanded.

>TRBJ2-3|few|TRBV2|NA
CASRQTGRRDTQYF
TGTGCCAGCAGGCAGACAGGGAGGAGAGATACGCAGTATTTT
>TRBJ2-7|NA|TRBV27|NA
CASSDRGAYTEQYF
TGTGCCAGCAGTGACCGGGGGGCGTATACCGAGCAGTACTTC
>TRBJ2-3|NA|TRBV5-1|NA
CASSLAGARSTDTQYF
TGCGCCAGCAGCTTGGCCGGGGCAAGGTCCACAGATACGCAGTATTTT
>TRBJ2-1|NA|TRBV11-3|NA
CASSTNGVAGLNEQFF
TGTGCCAGCAGCACTAACGGGGTGGCAGGGCTGAATGAGCAGTTCTTC
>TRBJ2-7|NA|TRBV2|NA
CASSLTEPGRSFYEQYF
TGTGCCAGCAGTCTTACTGAGCCGGGACGGAGCTTCTACGAGCAGTACTTC
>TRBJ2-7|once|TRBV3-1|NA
CASSQDSRVNSYEQYF
TGTGCCAGCAGCCAAGATTCGCGGGTGAACTCCTACGAGCAGTACTTC
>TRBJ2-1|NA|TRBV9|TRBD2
CASSVAPQGTSHLNEQFF
TGTGCCAGCAGCGTAGCCCCCCAAGGGACTAGCCATCTCAATGAGCAGTTCTTC
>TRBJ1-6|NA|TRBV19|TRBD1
CASRTDRVSPLHF
TGTGCCAGTAGGACGGACAGGGTTTCACCCCTCCACTTT
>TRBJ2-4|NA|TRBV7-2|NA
CASSFMGYKQYF
TGTGCCAGCAGCTTTATGGGCTACAAGCAGTACTTC
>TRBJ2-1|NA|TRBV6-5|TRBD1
CASSLGQGGNRGEQFF
TGTGCCAGCAGTCTAGGACAGGGGGGTAATCGAGGTGAGCAGTTCTTC
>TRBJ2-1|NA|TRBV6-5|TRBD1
CACTRRTGFGNEQFF
TGTGCCTGCACCCGCCGGACAGGGTTTGGCAATGAGCAGTTCTTC
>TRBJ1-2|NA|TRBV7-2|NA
CASSLEPTSGYGYTF
TGTGCCAGCAGCTTAGAACCCACCTCTGGCTATGGCTACACCTTC
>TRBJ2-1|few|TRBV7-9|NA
CASSPVASDEQFF
TGTGCCAGCAGCCCTGTAGCTAGCGATGAGCAGTTCTTC
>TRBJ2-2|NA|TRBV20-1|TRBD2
CSASVVAGGRNTGELFF
TGCAGTGCTAGCGTGGTAGCGGGGGGCCGAAACACCGGGGAGCTGTTTTTT
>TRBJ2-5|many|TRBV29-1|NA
CSVAGIGETQYF
TGCAGCGTTGCAGGGATCGGAGAGACCCAGTACTTC
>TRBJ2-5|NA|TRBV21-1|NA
CASSKSKGVIQETQYF
TGTGCCAGCAGCAAAAGTAAGGGGGTCATCCAAGAGACCCAGTACTTC
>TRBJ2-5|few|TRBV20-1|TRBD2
CSAPGLGETQYF
TGCAGTGCCCCTGGACTAGGAGAGACCCAGTACTTC
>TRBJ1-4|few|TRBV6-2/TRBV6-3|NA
CASGDIFEKLFF
TGTGCCAGCGGCGACATCTTTGAAAAACTGTTTTTT
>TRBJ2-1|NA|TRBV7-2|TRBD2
CVSSLETSGYNEQFF
TGTGTCAGCAGCTTAGAGACTAGCGGTTACAATGAGCAGTTCTTC
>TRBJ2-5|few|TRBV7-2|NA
CASSPTNVQETQYF
TGTGCCAGCAGCCCTACTAACGTGCAAGAGACCCAGTACTTC
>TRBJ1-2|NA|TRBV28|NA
CASSLVSGTPNYGYTF
TGTGCCAGCAGTTTAGTTTCCGGGACACCAAACTATGGCTACACCTTC
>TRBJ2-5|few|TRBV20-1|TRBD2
CSAKGTSVETQYF
TGCAGTGCTAAAGGGACTAGCGTAGAGACCCAGTACTTC
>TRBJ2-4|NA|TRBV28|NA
CASSLPRGGDIQYF
TGTGCCAGCAGTTTACCCAGGGGAGGGGACATTCAGTACTTC
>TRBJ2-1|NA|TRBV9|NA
CASSAGGASNNERFF
TGTGCCAGCAGCGCAGGGGGGGCGTCGAACAATGAGCGGTTCTTC
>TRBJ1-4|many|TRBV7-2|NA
CATSLGAVEKLFF
TGTGCAACCAGCTTGGGGGCCGTAGAAAAACTGTTTTTT
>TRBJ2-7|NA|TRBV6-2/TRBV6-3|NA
CASRNGYEQYF
TGTGCCAGCAGAAACGGCTACGAGCAGTACTTC
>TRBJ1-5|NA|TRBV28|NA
CASSSPILRNSQPQHF
TGTGCCAGCAGTTCCCCCATCTTGAGGAATAGTCAGCCCCAGCATTTT
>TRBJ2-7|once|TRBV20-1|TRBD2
CSARDRGAGGYYEQYF
TGCAGTGCTAGAGATCGAGGAGCGGGGGGGTACTACGAGCAGTACTTC
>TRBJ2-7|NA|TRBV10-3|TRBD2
CAISPGGGNEQYF
TGTGCCATCAGCCCCGGGGGAGGGAATGAGCAGTACTTC
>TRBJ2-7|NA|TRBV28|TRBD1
CASTYRGRSSYEQYF
TGTGCCAGCACCTACAGGGGCAGGAGCTCCTACGAGCAGTACTTC
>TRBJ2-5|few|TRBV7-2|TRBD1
CASSPRQGATETQYF
TGTGCCAGCAGCCCAAGGCAGGGGGCGACGGAGACCCAGTACTTC
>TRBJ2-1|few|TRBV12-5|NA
CASGGNNEQFF
TGTGCTAGTGGGGGGAACAATGAGCAGTTCTTC
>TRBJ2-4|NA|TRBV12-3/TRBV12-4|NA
CASSRTSGELAKNIQYF
TGTGCCAGCAGTCGCACCTCGGGGGAACTAGCCAAAAACATTCAGTACTTC
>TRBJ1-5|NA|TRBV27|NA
CATADTAFRPQHF
TGTGCCACCGCCGACACGGCGTTTAGACCCCAGCATTTT
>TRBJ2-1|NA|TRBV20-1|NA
CSSQGFNEQFF
TGCAGTAGCCAGGGGTTCAATGAGCAGTTCTTC
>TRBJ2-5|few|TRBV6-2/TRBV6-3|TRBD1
CASSYSPGQQETQYF
TGTGCCAGCAGTTACTCGCCGGGACAGCAAGAGACCCAGTACTTC
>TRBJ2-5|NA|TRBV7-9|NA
CASTDPAQETQYF
TGTGCCAGCACCGACCCTGCCCAAGAGACCCAGTACTTC
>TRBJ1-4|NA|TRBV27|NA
CASSPMTATNEKLFF
TGTGCCAGCAGTCCTATGACTGCAACTAATGAAAAACTGTTTTTT
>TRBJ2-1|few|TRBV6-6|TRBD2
CASSPTSGGLSYNEQFF
TGTGCCAGCAGTCCGACTAGCGGGGGCCTCTCCTACAATGAGCAGTTCTTC
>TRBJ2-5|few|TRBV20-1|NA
CSARGLEREETQYF
TGCAGTGCTAGAGGCCTGGAGAGGGAAGAGACCCAGTACTTC
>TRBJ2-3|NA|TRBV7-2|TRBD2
CASSLHGGEWDTQYF
TGTGCCAGCAGCTTACACGGGGGGGAGTGGGATACGCAGTATTTT
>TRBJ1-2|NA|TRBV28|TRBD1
CATPGTGGGGYTF
TGTGCCACCCCAGGGACAGGGGGCGGCGGCTACACCTTC
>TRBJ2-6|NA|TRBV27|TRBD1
CASSSRTGGDGADVLTF
TGTGCCAGCAGTTCTCGGACAGGGGGGGACGGGGCCGACGTCCTGACTTTC
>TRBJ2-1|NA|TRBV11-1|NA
CASSSWTRTYNEQFF
TGTGCCAGCAGCTCCTGGACACGGACGTACAATGAGCAGTTCTTC
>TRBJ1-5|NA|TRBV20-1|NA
CSARDRKMGSNQPQHF
TGCAGTGCTAGAGATCGGAAGATGGGAAGCAATCAGCCCCAGCATTTT
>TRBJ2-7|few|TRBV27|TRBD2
CASSLVAGQKRPAYF
TGTGCCAGCAGTTTAGTAGCGGGGCAGAAGAGACCGGCGTACTTC
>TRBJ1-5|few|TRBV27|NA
CASSFLGGPTNQPQHF
TGTGCCAGCAGTTTTTTAGGAGGGCCGACTAATCAGCCCCAGCATTTT
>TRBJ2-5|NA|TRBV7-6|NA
CASSLTGGLIQETRYF
TGTGCCAGCAGCTTAACGGGGGGCCTAATCCAAGAGACCCGGTACTTC
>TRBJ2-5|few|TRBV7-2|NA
CASSHPLSETQYF
TGTGCCAGCAGCCATCCATTAAGCGAGACCCAGTACTTC
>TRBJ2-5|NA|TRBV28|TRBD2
CASSLWASGVETQYF
TGTGCTAGCAGTTTATGGGCTAGCGGGGTCGAGACCCAGTACTTC
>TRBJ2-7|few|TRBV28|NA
CASSLSGTGAYEQYF
TGTGCCAGCAGTTTATCCGGGACTGGCGCTTACGAGCAGTACTTC
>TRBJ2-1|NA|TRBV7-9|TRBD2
CASSSGLAGGSTSYNEQFF
TGTGCCAGCAGCTCGGGACTAGCGGGGGGATCTACCAGTTACAATGAGCAGTTCTTC
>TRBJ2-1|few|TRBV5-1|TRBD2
CASSLGSGGSFYNEQFF
TGCGCCAGCAGCTTGGGAAGCGGGGGGTCCTTTTACAATGAGCAGTTCTTC
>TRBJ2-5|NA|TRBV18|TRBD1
CASSLGQGGLYNEQYF
TGTGCCAGCTCACTCGGACAGGGTGGATTATACAATGAGCAGTACTTC
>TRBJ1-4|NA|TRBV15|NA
CATSRPGQEREKLFF
TGTGCCACCAGCAGACCGGGACAAGAGCGGGAAAAACTGTTTTTT
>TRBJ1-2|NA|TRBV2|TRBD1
CASSAGQGMGYGYTF
TGTGCCAGCAGTGCCGGACAGGGTATGGGCTATGGCTACACCTTC
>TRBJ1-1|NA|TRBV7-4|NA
CASSLTGQRLGAFF
TGTGCCAGCAGCTTAACTGGACAGAGGTTGGGGGCTTTCTTT